Presented here are 22 T cell receptor beta chains from one specimen sequenced in a study of shared clonotypes between healthy human individuals. This table comes from immunoSEQ multiplex PCR, and its TCRdb copy is limited to in-frame clones, with some not included. The sample contains around 2.5 million clones, approximately 93% of which appear only once. Sequencing was done on a sample of naive CD4+ T cells from PBMCs. Subset described: CD45RA+ positively selected. All receptors derive from a man aged 18 to 29 in good health. Some clones in this sample may be carry-over from other donors' samples.

The J gene is TRBJ2-3, the V gene TRBV19; D perhaps matches TRBD1 (6 bases). V was trimmed by 1 base and J by 0 bases, leaving 11 bases between them. This CDR3 spans 16 amino acids. Germline assignment: CDR1 LNHDA and CDR2 SQIVND (reference sequence). The DNA for the CDR3 is TGTGCCAGTAGTATAGTTGGGGGCCTGAGCACAGATACGCAGTATTTT. It encodes CASSIVGGLSTDTQYF.

The rearrangement joins TRBV5-4 to TRBJ2-7; D may match TRBD1 or TRBD2 (5 bases each). The CDR3 is 17 amino acids. Trimming removed 0 bases from V and 6 bases from J, with 22 bases in between. Germline CDR1 reads SGHNT; CDR2 reads YYREEE (reference sequence). CDR3 in DNA: TGTGCCAGCAGCTTGGGTAAGGTCCGCAGCGGTGGGGGCGAGCAGTACTTC. The encoded protein is CASSLGKVRSGGGEQYF.

The chain carries TRBV27 and TRBJ2-5; possible D gene TRBD1, 6 bases. Trimming cost V 3 bases and J 5 bases, with 19 bases left between them. The length of the CDR3 is 16 residues. From germline, CDR1 is MNHEY and CDR2 SMNVEV (reference sequence). Written as DNA, the CDR3 is TGTGCCAGCAGTTTCGGCAGGGGCTTGGGGACGGAGACCCAGTACTTC. This translates into CASSFGRGLGTETQYF.

About this clone: The identical CDR3 is also encoded by other nucleotide sequences in the sample. The chain couples TRBV5-1 to TRBJ2-5; D remains unclear. The germline gives CDR1 SGHRS, CDR2 YFSETQ. The CDR3 runs 13 residues. The germline V and J ends were trimmed by 0 bases and 4 bases, with 7 bases remaining between them. CDR3 coding DNA: TGCGCCAGCAGCTTGGTAGGATCAGAGACCCAGTACTTC. It yields the protein CASSLVGSETQYF.

The chain is built from TRBV29-1 and TRBJ1-3; D is undetermined. The germline V gene encodes CDR1 SQVTM and CDR2 ANQGSEA. Trimming took 8 bases from V and 0 from J, leaving 14 bases between them. The CDR3 covers 14 residues. CDR3 residues: CSTEDGLSGNTIYF. The CDR3 DNA reads TGCAGCACCGAGGACGGGCTCTCTGGAAACACCATATATTTT.

This chain connects TRBV5-1 to TRBJ2-3; 8 bases line up with TRBD1. The CDR3 spans 18 residues. Germline V CDR1 and CDR2: SGHRS, YFSETQ. The ends lost 1 base at V and 0 bases at J; junction bases unmatched: 10. Here the CDR3 reads CASSLRGSGQASTDTQYF. The CDR3 bases are TGCGCCAGCAGCTTGAGAGGCTCGGGACAGGCTAGCACAGATACGCAGTATTTT.

The rearrangement links TRBV7-9 to TRBJ2-1; possibly TRBD2 for D (5 bases). This CDR3 region has 13 residues. CDR1 SEHNR and CDR2 FQNEAQ come from the germline V gene (reference sequence). Trimming shortened V by 6 bases and J by 9 bases, and 15 bases separated the two germline ends. CDR3 residues: CASRVGGSSEQFF. For the CDR3, the DNA is TGTGCCAGCAGGGTTGGTGGGAGTAGTGAGCAGTTCTTC.

The rearrangement uses TRBV5-1 and TRBJ2-5; TRBD1 matches at 7 bases. CDR3 size: 13 residues. Germline CDR1 and CDR2: SGHRS and YFSETQ. Losses at the gene ends were 4 bases for V and 5 bases for J; bases not matched to a gene: 5. CDR3 nucleotides: TGCGCCAGCAGCACAGGGGATTGGGAGACCCAGTACTTC. Its protein product is CASSTGDWETQYF.

Notes on this clone: The same CDR3 also results from other DNA sequences found in this sample. The gene calls are TRBV7-3 and TRBJ2-5, with D unclear. Germline V lookup: CDR1 SGHTA, CDR2 FQGTGA. The length of the CDR3 is 14 residues. With 5 bases removed from V and 1 base from J, the gap between germline ends came to 11 bases. In nucleotides, the CDR3 is TGTGCCAGCAGCCCCTCTGGGATCCAAGAGACCCAGTACTTC. Translating gives CASSPSGIQETQYF.

This clone was seen more than once but under ten times. This chain uses TRBV7-9 with TRBJ1-5, with TRBD1 matching 9 bases. This CDR3 has 18 amino acids. V gave up 6 bases and J gave up 2 bases; unmatched junction bases: 14. Germline V gene sequence: CDR1 SEHNR, CDR2 FQNEAQ (reference sequence). This chain's CDR3 is CASSGSGTGKRGNQPQHF. CDR3 in DNA: TGTGCCAGCAGTGGTTCCGGGACAGGGAAAAGAGGCAATCAGCCCCAGCATTTT.

This rearrangement joins TRBV28 to TRBJ1-4; no clear D gene. CDR1 and CDR2 from the germline V gene are MDHEN and SYDVKM. V dropped 6 bases and J dropped 2 bases, with 13 bases sitting between them. This CDR3 has 15 amino acids. The CDR3 reads CASSTTVRTNEKLFF. Here the CDR3 DNA reads TGTGCCAGCAGCACCACAGTGCGGACTAATGAAAAACTGTTTTTT.

Comments on this clone: Within the sample, other DNA sequences also encode this same CDR3. CDR3 protein: CASSLDRANSPLHF. CDR3 nucleotides: TGCGCCAGCAGCTTGGACAGGGCGAATTCACCCCTCCACTTT. V and J are TRBV5-1 and TRBJ1-6; possibly TRBD1 for D (6 bases). Between the trimmed V and J ends, which lost 0 bases and 7 bases, there was a span of 8 bases. The CDR3 loop spans 14 amino acids. Germline V gene sequence: CDR1 SGHRS, CDR2 YFSETQ.

The chain recombines TRBV20-1 with TRBJ2-7; D gene ambiguous. This CDR3 region has 11 residues. The ends were cut back, 3 bases at V and 4 bases at J, with 7 bases in the middle. Germline V CDR1 and CDR2: DFQATT, SNEGSKA (reference sequence). The CDR3 protein is CSARNLYEQYF. CDR3 nucleotides: TGCAGTGCTAGGAACTTGTACGAGCAGTACTTC.

V usage is TRBV5-1 and J usage is TRBJ2-7; no clear D. Germline assignment: CDR1 SGHRS and CDR2 YFSETQ. Deletions cut 4 bases from V and 6 bases from J, with 14 bases between. The CDR3 consists of 13 residues. The CDR3 DNA reads as TGCGCCAGCAGCCGCCCCAACGGACCCGAGCAGTACTTC. This encodes CASSRPNGPEQYF.

The chain uses TRBV7-2 and TRBJ1-1; 11 bases match TRBD1. This CDR3 has 16 residues. Germline CDR1 is SGHTA and CDR2 is FQGNSA. Trimming took 3 bases from V and 5 from J; bases not matched to a gene: 8. The CDR3: CASSFYGTGGSTEAFF. The DNA for the CDR3 is TGTGCCAGCAGCTTCTACGGGACAGGGGGAAGTACTGAAGCTTTCTTT.

The chain is built from TRBV6-1 and TRBJ2-2; a possible D gene is TRBD1 (6 bases). The V gene lost 7 bases and the J gene lost 4 bases, with 16 bases spanning the gap. The germline V gene has CDR1 MNHNS and CDR2 SASEGT. The CDR3 is 15 residues long. The CDR3 is CASNPGTSSTGELFF. The CDR3, as DNA: TGTGCCAGCAACCCCGGGACATCGAGCACCGGGGAGCTGTTTTTT.

A word on this clone: Other DNA sequences in this sample translate to the same CDR3. The chain is built from TRBV10-3 and TRBJ2-3; TRBD2 aligns across 7 bases. Looked up from germline, CDR1 is ENHRY and CDR2 is SYGVKD. The CDR3 covers 13 residues. V shed 4 bases and J 3 bases; nucleotides not matched to a gene: 1. CDR3 in DNA: TGTGCCATCAGTGTGCGGGGGACAGATACGCAGTATTTT. Translation: CAISVRGTDTQYF.

The chain is built from TRBV28 and TRBJ1-1; TRBD1 is a possible D gene (6 bases). V was trimmed by 5 bases and J by 3 bases, leaving 13 bases between them. Germline CDR1 is MDHEN and CDR2 is SYDVKM. The CDR3 extends over 14 amino acids. The CDR3 here is CASSPPYRDTEAFF. The CDR3 DNA reads as TGTGCCAGCAGTCCTCCCTACAGGGACACTGAAGCTTTCTTT.

The chain joins TRBV30 to TRBJ1-2; D might be TRBD1 (6 bases). The CDR3 totals 13 residues. Per germline, CDR1 GTSNPN and CDR2 SVGIG (reference sequence). V was clipped by 8 bases and J by 3 bases, with 16 bases between them. The CDR3 loop reads CALIRDKDYGYTF. CDR3 nucleotide sequence: TGTGCCCTAATCCGGGACAAAGACTATGGCTACACCTTC. The whole variable domain, filled in from reference TRBV30 and TRBJ1-2, reads SQTIHQWPATLVQPVGSPLSLECTVEGTSNPNLYWYRQAAGRGLQLLFYSVGIGQISSEVPQNLSASRPQDRQFILSSKKLLLSDSGFYLCALIRDKDYGYTFGSGTRLTVV.

This chain joins TRBV5-1 and TRBJ2-3, with D perhaps matching TRBD1 or TRBD2 (5 bases each). The CDR3 covers 15 residues. Per the germline V gene, CDR1 is SGHRS and CDR2 is YFSETQ. V was clipped by 0 bases and J by 6 bases, with 14 bases between them. The CDR3 bases are TGCGCCAGCAGCTTGGGACAGCTCCGCGGGGATACGCAGTATTTT. Protein sequence: CASSLGQLRGDTQYF.

The chain recombines TRBV28 with TRBJ2-1; 7 bases match TRBD2. The V and J ends lost 5 bases and 2 bases, in that order; junction bases with no gene match: 9. The CDR3 sequence is 16 residues long. Germline CDR1 and CDR2: MDHEN and SYDVKM. CDR3 in amino acids: CASSAPSGGAYNEQFF. Here the CDR3 DNA reads TGTGCCAGCAGTGCTCCTAGCGGAGGTGCCTACAATGAGCAGTTCTTC.

A single count supports this clone. This chain joins TRBV28 and TRBJ2-3, with 7 nucleotides matching TRBD2. Losses at the gene ends were 5 bases for V and 6 bases for J; bases not matched to a gene: 8. The CDR3 totals 14 residues. The germline V gene has CDR1 MDHEN and CDR2 SYDVKM. CDR3 bases: TGTGCCAGCAGTCTCGGGAGGCCAGCGGATACGCAGTATTTT. Amino acids: CASSLGRPADTQYF.